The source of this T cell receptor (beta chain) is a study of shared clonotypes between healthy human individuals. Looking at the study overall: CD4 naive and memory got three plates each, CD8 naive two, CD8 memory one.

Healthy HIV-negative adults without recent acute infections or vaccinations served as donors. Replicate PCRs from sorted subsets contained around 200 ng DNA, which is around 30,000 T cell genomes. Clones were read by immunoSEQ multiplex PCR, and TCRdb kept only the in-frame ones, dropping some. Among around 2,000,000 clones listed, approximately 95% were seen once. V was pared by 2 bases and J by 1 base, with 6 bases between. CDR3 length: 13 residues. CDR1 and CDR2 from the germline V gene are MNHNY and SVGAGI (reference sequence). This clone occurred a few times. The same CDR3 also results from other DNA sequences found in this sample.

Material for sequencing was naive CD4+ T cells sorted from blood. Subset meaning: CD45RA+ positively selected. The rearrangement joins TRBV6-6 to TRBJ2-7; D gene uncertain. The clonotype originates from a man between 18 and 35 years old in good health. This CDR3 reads CASSYGVSYEQYF. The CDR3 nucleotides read TGTGCCAGCAGTTACGGGGTATCCTACGAGCAGTACTTC.